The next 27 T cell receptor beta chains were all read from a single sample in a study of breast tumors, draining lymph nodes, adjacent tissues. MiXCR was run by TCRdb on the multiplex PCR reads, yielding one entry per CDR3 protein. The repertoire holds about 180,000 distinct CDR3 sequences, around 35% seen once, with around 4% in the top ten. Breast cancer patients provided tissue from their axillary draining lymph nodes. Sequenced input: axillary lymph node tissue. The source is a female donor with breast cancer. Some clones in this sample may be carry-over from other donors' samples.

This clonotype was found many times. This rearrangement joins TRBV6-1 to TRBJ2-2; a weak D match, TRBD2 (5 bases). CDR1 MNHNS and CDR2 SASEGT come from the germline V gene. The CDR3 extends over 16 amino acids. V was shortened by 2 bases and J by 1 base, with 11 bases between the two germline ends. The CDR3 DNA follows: TGTGCCAGCAGTGAACCTGGACTGATGAACACCGGGGAGCTGTTTTTT. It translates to CASSEPGLMNTGELFF.

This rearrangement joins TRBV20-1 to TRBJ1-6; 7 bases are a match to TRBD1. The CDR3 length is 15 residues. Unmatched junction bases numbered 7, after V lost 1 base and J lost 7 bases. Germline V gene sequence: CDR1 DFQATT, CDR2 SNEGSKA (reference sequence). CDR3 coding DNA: TGCAGTGCTAGAGGCTGGGACAGTCGCAATTCACCCCTCCACTTT. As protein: CSARGWDSRNSPLHF.

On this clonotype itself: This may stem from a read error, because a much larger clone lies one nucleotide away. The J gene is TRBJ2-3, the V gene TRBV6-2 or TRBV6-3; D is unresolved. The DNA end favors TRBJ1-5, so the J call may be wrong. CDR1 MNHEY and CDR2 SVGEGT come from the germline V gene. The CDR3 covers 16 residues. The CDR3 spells CASNVAGGFNTDTQHF. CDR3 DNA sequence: TGTGCCAGCAATGTAGCGGGAGGGTTTAACACAGATACGCAGCATTTT.

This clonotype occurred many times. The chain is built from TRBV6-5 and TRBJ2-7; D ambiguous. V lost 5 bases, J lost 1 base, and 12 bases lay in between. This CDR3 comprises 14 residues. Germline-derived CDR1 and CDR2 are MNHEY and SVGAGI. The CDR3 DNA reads TGTGCCAGCAGTCCCGCTGGACGGTCCTACGAGCAGTACTTC. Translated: CASSPAGRSYEQYF.

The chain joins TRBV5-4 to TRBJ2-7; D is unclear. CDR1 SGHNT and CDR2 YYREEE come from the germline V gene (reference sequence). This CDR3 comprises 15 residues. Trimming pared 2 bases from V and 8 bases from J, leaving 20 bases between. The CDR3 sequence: CASSLAPGSSSKQYF. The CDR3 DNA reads TGTGCCAGCAGCTTAGCTCCCGGGTCGTCGAGCAAGCAGTACTTC.

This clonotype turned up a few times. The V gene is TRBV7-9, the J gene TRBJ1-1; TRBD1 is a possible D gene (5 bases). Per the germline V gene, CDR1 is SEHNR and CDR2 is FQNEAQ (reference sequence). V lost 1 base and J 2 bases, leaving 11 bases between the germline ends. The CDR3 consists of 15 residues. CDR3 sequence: CASSLVAGGNTEAFF. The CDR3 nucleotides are TGTGCCAGCAGCTTAGTGGCGGGGGGAAACACTGAAGCTTTCTTT.

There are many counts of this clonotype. CDR3 amino acids: CASSEAPYGYTF. The CDR3 DNA sequence: TGTGCCAGCAGTGAAGCGCCCTATGGCTACACCTTC. The gene calls are TRBV2 and TRBJ1-2; D gene uncertain. Trimming left V 0 bases short and J 4 bases short, with 3 bases between. In germline, CDR1 is SNHLY, CDR2 FYNNEI. The CDR3 is 12 amino acids. Drawing the rest from reference TRBV2 and TRBJ1-2, the complete variable domain is EPEVTQTPSHQVTQMGQEVILRCVPISNHLYFYWYRQILGQKVEFLVSFYNNEISEKSEIFDDQFSVERPDGSNFTLKIRSTKLEDSAMYFCASSEAPYGYTFGSGTRLTVV.

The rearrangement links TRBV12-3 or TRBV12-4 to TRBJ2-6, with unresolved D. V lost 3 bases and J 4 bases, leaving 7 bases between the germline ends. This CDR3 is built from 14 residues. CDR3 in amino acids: CASSFVAGANVLTF. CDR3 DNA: TGTGCCAGCAGTTTTGTGGCGGGGGCCAACGTCCTGACTTTC.

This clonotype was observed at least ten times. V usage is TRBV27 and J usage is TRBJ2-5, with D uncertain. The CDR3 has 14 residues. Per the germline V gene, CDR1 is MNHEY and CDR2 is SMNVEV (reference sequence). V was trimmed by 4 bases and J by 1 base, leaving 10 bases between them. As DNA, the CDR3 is TGTGCCAGCAGTTCGACCAGCCCCCAAGAGACCCAGTACTTC. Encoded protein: CASSSTSPQETQYF.

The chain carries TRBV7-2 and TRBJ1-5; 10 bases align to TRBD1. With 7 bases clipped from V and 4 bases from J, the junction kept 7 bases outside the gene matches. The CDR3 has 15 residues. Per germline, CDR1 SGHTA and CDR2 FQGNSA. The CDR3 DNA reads TGTGCCAGCACCCGGGACAGGGGAACTAATCAGCCCCAGCATTTT. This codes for CASTRDRGTNQPQHF.

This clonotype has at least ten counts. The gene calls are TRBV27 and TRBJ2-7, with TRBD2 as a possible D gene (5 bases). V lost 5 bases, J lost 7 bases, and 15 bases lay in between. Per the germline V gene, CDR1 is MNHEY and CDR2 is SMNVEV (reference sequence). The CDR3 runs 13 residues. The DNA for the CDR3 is TGTGCCAGCAGTCACGGACGGGGATATGAGCAGTACTTC. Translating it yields CASSHGRGYEQYF.

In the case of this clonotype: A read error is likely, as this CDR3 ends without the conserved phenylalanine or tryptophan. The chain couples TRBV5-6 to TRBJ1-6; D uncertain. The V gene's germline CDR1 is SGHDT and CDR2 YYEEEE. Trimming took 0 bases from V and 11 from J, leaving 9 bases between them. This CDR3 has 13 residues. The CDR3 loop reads CASSLGAAPPLHL. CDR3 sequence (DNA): TGTGCCAGCAGCTTGGGGGCAGCACCACCCCTCCACCTT.

The CDR3: CASSIFREGNSPLHF. The CDR3, as DNA: TGTGCCAGTAGTATTTTCAGGGAGGGGAATTCACCCCTCCACTTT. This rearrangement joins TRBV19 to TRBJ1-6; weak D call: TRBD1 (5 bases). Trimming shortened V by 3 bases and J by 7 bases, and 13 bases separated the two germline ends. Germline assignment: CDR1 LNHDA and CDR2 SQIVND (reference sequence). The CDR3 runs 15 residues. Filled out from reference TRBV19 and TRBJ1-6, the complete variable domain reads DGGITQSPKYLFRKEGQNVTLSCEQNLNHDAMYWYRQDPGQGLRLIYYSQIVNDFQKGDIAEGYSVSREKKESFPLTVTSAQKNPTAFYLCASSIFREGNSPLHFGNGTRLTVT.

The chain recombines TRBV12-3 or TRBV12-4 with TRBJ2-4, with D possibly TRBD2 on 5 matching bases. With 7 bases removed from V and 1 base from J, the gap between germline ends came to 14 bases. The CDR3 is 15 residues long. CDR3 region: CASTPPGYAKNIQYF. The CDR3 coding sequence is TGTGCCAGCACCCCCCCGGGGTACGCCAAAAACATTCAGTACTTC.

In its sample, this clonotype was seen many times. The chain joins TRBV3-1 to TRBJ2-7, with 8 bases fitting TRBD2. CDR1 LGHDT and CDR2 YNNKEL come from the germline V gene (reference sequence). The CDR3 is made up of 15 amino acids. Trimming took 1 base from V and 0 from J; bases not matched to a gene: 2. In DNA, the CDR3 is TGTGCCAGCAGCCAAGCTAGCGGGCTCTCCTACGAGCAGTACTTC. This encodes CASSQASGLSYEQYF.

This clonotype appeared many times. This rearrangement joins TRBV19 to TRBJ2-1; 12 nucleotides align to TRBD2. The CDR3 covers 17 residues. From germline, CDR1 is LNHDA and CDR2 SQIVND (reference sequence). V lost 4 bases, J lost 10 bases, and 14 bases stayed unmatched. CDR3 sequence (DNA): TGTGCCAGTAGTAATCGAGCGGCTAGCGGGGGGGTACGAGAGCAGTTCTTC. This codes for CASSNRAASGGVREQFF.

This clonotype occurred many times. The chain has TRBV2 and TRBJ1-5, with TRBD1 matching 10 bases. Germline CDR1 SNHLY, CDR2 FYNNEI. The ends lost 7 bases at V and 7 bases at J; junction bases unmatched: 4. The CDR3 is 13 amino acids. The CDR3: CASKGTGVQPQHF. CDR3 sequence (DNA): TGTGCCAGCAAGGGGACAGGGGTACAGCCCCAGCATTTT.

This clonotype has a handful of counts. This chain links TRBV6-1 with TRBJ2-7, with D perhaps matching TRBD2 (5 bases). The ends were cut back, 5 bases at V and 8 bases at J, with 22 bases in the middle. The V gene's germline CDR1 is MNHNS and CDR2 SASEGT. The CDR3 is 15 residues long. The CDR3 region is CASSQSTTPYLQQYF. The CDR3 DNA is TGTGCCAGCAGTCAATCGACTACTCCGTACTTGCAGCAGTACTTC.

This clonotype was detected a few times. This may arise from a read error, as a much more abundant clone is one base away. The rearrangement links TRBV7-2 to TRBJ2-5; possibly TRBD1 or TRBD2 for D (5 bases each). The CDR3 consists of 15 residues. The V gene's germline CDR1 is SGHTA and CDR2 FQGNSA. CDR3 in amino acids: CASSLLGGNQETQHF. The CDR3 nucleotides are TGTGCCAGCAGCTTACTTGGGGGAAACCAAGAGACCCAGCACTTC.

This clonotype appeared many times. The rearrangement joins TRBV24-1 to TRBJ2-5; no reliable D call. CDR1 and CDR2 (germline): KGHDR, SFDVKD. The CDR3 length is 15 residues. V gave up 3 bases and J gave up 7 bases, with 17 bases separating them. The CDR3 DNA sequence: TGTGCCACCAGTGATCCGGCACAGAAGGGCCTGACCCAGTACTTC. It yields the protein CATSDPAQKGLTQYF.

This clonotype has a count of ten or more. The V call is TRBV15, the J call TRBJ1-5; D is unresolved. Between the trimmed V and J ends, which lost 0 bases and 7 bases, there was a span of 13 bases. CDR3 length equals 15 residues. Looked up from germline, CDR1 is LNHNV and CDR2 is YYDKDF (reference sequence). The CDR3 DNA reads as TGTGCCACCAGCAGAGATAGAGGGCGCAGGCAGCCCCAGCATTTT. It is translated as CATSRDRGRRQPQHF.

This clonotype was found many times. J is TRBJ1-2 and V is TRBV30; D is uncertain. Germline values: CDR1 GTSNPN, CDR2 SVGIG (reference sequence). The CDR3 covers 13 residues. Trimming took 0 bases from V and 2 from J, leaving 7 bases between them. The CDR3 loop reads CAWSVGLNYGYTF. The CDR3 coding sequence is TGTGCCTGGAGTGTTGGTCTAAACTATGGCTACACCTTC.

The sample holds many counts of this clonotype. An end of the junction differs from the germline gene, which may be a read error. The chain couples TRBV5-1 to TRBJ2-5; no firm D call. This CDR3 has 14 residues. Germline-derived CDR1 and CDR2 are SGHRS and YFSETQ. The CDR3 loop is CASSLGGMQETRYF. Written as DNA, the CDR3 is TGCGCCAGCAGCTTGGGAGGTATGCAAGAGACCCGGTACTTC.

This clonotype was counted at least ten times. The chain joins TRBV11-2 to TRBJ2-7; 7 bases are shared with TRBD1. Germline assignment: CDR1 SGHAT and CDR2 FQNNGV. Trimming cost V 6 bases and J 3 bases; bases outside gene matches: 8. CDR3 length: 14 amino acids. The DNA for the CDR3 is TGTGCCAGCAGTATTACCGGGACAGACTACGAGCAGTACTTC. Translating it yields CASSITGTDYEQYF.

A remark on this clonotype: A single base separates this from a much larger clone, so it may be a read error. CDR3 nucleotides: TGTGCCAGCAGTTGGCGGCTAGATCTTTTGAGTGAGCAGTTCTTC. It codes for CASSWRLDLLSEQFF. The J gene is TRBJ2-1, the V gene TRBV6-2 or TRBV6-3; D call uncertain. Per germline, CDR1 MNHEY and CDR2 SVGEGT. Trimming took off 4 bases at V and 9 bases at J, with 19 bases between the two ends. The CDR3 spans 15 residues.

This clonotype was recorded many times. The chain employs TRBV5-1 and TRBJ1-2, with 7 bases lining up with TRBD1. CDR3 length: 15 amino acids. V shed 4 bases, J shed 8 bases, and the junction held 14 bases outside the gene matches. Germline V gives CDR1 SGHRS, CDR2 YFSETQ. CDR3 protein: CASSAYFTGDRGYTF. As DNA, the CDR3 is TGCGCCAGCAGCGCTTACTTTACAGGGGATCGGGGCTACACCTTC.

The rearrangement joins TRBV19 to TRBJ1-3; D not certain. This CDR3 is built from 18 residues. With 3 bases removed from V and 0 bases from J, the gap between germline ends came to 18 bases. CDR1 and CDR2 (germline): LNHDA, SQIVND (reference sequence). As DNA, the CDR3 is TGTGCCAGTAGTATGGGTGACAATGAGCAGTTCTCTGGAAACACCATATATTTT. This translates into CASSMGDNEQFSGNTIYF. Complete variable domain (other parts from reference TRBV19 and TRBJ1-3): DGGITQSPKYLFRKEGQNVTLSCEQNLNHDAMYWYRQDPGQGLRLIYYSQIVNDFQKGDIAEGYSVSREKKESFPLTVTSAQKNPTAFYLCASSMGDNEQFSGNTIYFGEGSWLTVV.